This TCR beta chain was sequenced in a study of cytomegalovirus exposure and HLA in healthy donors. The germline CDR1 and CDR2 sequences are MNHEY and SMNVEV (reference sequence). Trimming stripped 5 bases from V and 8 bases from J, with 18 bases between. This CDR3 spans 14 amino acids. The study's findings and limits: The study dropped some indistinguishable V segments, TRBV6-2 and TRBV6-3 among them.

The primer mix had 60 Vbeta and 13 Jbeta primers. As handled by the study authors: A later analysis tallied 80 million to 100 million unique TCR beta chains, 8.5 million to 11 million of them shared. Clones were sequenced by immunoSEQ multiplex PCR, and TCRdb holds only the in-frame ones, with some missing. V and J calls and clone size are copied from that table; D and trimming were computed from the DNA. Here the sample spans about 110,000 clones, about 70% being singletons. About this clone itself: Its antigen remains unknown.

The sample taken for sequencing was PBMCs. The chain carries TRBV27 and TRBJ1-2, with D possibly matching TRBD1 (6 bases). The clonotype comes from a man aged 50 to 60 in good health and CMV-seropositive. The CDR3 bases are TGTGCCAGCAGTCTTACGTGGGGGCAGGGAGGCTACACCTTC. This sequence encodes CASSLTWGQGGYTF.